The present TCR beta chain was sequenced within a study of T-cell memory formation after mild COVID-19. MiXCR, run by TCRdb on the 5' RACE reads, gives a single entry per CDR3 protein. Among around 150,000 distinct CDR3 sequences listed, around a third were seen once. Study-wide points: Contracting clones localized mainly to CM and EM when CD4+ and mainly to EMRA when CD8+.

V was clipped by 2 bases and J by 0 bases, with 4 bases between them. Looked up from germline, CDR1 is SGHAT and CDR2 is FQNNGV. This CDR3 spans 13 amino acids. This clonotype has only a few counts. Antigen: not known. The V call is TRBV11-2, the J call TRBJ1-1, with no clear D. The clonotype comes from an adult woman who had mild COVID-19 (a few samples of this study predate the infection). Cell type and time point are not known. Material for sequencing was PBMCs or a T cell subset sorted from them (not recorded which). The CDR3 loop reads CASSLPMNTEAFF. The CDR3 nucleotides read TGTGCCAGCAGCTTACCCATGAACACTGAAGCTTTCTTT.